Listed here are 20 T cell receptor beta chains from one sample, sequenced in a study of cytomegalovirus exposure and HLA in healthy donors. With 60 Vbeta and 13 Jbeta primers, the PCR was carried out. The repertoire was sequenced with immunoSEQ multiplex PCR; TCRdb's copy has only in-frame clones and lacks some. The data show about 130,000 clones, with roughly 63% seen just once and about 1.5% held by the top ten. The sample consisted of PBMCs. The receptors stem from a man aged 25 to 40 in good health and CMV-seropositive.

The chain carries TRBV28 and TRBJ1-6, with D possibly TRBD1 on 6 matching bases. Germline assignment: CDR1 MDHEN and CDR2 SYDVKM. Trimming shortened V by 4 bases and J by 7 bases, and 11 bases separated the two germline ends. The CDR3 extends over 14 amino acids. The CDR3 is CASSYSGDNSPLHF. CDR3 coding DNA: TGTGCCAGCAGTTATTCAGGGGACAATTCACCCCTCCACTTT.

This clone was observed a handful of times. The V gene is TRBV9, the J gene TRBJ2-7; possible D gene TRBD2, 7 bases. This CDR3 comprises 14 residues. V dropped 4 bases and J dropped 2 bases, with 13 bases sitting between them. Germline V CDR1 and CDR2: SGDLS, YYNGEE. This CDR3 is CASSSGEGPYEQYF. As DNA, the CDR3 is TGTGCCAGCAGCTCAGGGGAGGGTCCCTACGAGCAGTACTTC.

The chain is built from TRBV5-1 and TRBJ2-6; TRBD2 might be the D (6 bases). V was clipped by 3 bases and J by 2 bases, with 9 bases between them. This CDR3 comprises 15 residues. CDR1 is SGHRS, CDR2 YFSETQ, per germline. Written as DNA, the CDR3 is TGCGCCAGCAGCTGGTCGGGAGCTGGGGCCAACGTCCTGACTTTC. It translates to CASSWSGAGANVLTF.

This clone turned up a few times. This chain connects TRBV5-4 to TRBJ2-7, with TRBD2 matching over 9 bases. The CDR3 contains 17 residues. Germline lookup yields CDR1 SGHNT and CDR2 YYREEE (reference sequence). Germline trimming cut 3 bases from V and 7 bases from J; bases unmatched to any gene: 17. As DNA, the CDR3 is TGTGCCAGCAGCTCCGGAGGAATTGCGGGAGGGGCGGGGGAGCAGTACTTC. Protein product: CASSSGGIAGGAGEQYF.

CDR3 loop: CASRQLAGEDNEQFF. The CDR3 region has the DNA TGTGCCAGCAGGCAACTAGCGGGAGAGGACAATGAGCAGTTCTTC. The J gene is TRBJ2-1, the V gene TRBV6-1; 11 bases fit TRBD2. With 6 bases clipped from V and 5 bases from J, the junction kept 6 bases outside the gene matches. This CDR3 has 15 amino acids. The germline V gene encodes CDR1 MNHNS and CDR2 SASEGT.

The chain carries TRBV5-1 and TRBJ1-1; tentative D call: TRBD1 (6 bases). Germline CDR1 and CDR2: SGHRS and YFSETQ. The CDR3 is made up of 16 amino acids. V lost 3 bases to trimming and J lost 3 bases, with 18 bases between them. The CDR3 region is CASSSPGGGGDTEAFF. The CDR3 DNA reads as TGCGCCAGCAGCTCCCCGGGGGGCGGTGGGGACACTGAAGCTTTCTTT.

The rearrangement links TRBV29-1 to TRBJ2-2, with 12 bases matching TRBD1. The ends lost 6 bases at V and 8 bases at J; junction bases unmatched: 16. CDR1 and CDR2 from the germline V gene are SQVTM and ANQGSEA. This CDR3 has 17 residues. The CDR3 reads CSVKGGQGATGVGELFF. The CDR3 DNA follows: TGCAGCGTAAAAGGGGGACAGGGGGCTACTGGTGTGGGGGAGCTGTTTTTT.

This clone was found a few times. The CDR3 reads CASSLGRQSKNIQYF. The DNA for the CDR3 is TGTGCCAGCAGTTTAGGACGACAGTCCAAAAACATTCAGTACTTC. This sequence joins TRBV27 and TRBJ2-4, with D tentatively TRBD1 (5 bases). Germline V gives CDR1 MNHEY, CDR2 SMNVEV (reference sequence). This CDR3 contains 15 residues. The V end was cut by 2 bases, the J end by 2 bases, with 10 bases between.

The gene calls are TRBV10-3 and TRBJ1-1; TRBD1 aligns across 11 bases. Germline CDR1 ENHRY, CDR2 SYGVKD. The CDR3 runs 16 residues. V gave up 10 bases and J gave up 3 bases; unmatched junction bases: 13. The CDR3 spells CATSWDRGFADTEAFF. DNA of the CDR3: TGTGCCACGTCGTGGGACAGGGGGTTCGCGGACACTGAAGCTTTCTTT.

The chain uses TRBV9 and TRBJ2-3; no clear D. From germline, CDR1 is SGDLS and CDR2 YYNGEE. V lost 4 bases, J lost 1 base, and 10 bases lay in between. CDR3 size: 14 residues. The CDR3: CASSKNTGTDTQYF. As DNA, the CDR3 is TGTGCCAGCAGCAAGAACACAGGCACAGATACGCAGTATTTT.

The gene calls are TRBV6-5 and TRBJ2-6; the D is unclear. This CDR3 is built from 15 residues. The germline V gene encodes CDR1 MNHEY and CDR2 SVGAGI. V lost 2 bases, J lost 0 bases, and 5 bases lay in between. This chain's CDR3 is CASSYSYSGANVLTF. The DNA for the CDR3 is TGTGCCAGCAGTTACAGCTACTCTGGGGCCAACGTCCTGACTTTC.

The chain employs TRBV5-1 and TRBJ2-3; 9 nucleotides match TRBD1. The CDR3 extends over 20 amino acids. Per the germline V gene, CDR1 is SGHRS and CDR2 is YFSETQ. J gave up 5 bases and V 0 bases, and 19 bases lay outside the gene matches. This chain's CDR3 is CASSLASKAGGDRVIDTQYF. CDR3 bases: TGCGCCAGCAGCTTGGCCTCGAAGGCCGGAGGGGACAGGGTCATAGATACGCAGTATTTT.

The V call is TRBV7-3, the J call TRBJ1-2; D is unclear. Germline V gene data show CDR1 as SGHTA and CDR2 as FQGTGA. The V and J ends lost 5 bases and 6 bases respectively, with 22 bases between them. The CDR3 extends over 16 amino acids. In nucleotides, the CDR3 is TGTGCCAGCAGCCCCTCTAGGTCAGTTAGGATGGATGGCTACACCTTC. It specifies CASSPSRSVRMDGYTF.

The rearrangement joins TRBV19 to TRBJ1-1; D may be TRBD1 (6 bases). With 7 bases removed from V and 2 bases from J, the gap between germline ends came to 17 bases. The CDR3 totals 15 residues. Germline V CDR1 and CDR2: LNHDA, SQIVND (reference sequence). The CDR3 DNA is TGTGCCAGTAAAAGGGGGTTTGCGATCAACACTGAAGCTTTCTTT. Translation: CASKRGFAINTEAFF.

This chain connects TRBV28 to TRBJ1-2, with 11 bases identical to TRBD1. Germline V lookup: CDR1 MDHEN, CDR2 SYDVKM. V trimming: 6 bases; J trimming: 4 bases; junction bases outside the gene matches: 7. This CDR3 is 15 amino acids long. CDR3 coding DNA: TGTGCCAGCAGCCCGCGGACAGGGGGCTTCTATGGCTACACCTTC. Translating gives CASSPRTGGFYGYTF.

V is TRBV15 and J is TRBJ2-1; 8 bases match TRBD2. The CDR3 loop spans 14 amino acids. Germline loops: CDR1 LNHNV, CDR2 YYDKDF (reference sequence). Unmatched junction bases numbered 3, after V lost 4 bases and J lost 4 bases. This CDR3 reads CATSMGLVYNEQFF. In DNA form, the CDR3 reads TGTGCCACCAGCATGGGACTAGTATACAATGAGCAGTTCTTC.

The chain carries TRBV11-2 and TRBJ2-7, with TRBD1 as a possible D gene (6 bases). Deletions cut 3 bases from V and 1 base from J, with 13 bases between. The CDR3 runs to 15 residues. Germline-derived CDR1 and CDR2 are SGHAT and FQNNGV. DNA of the CDR3: TGTGCCAGCAGCTTCCTCACAGGGCTATCCTACGAGCAGTACTTC. It yields the protein CASSFLTGLSYEQYF. The full variable domain, with the rest looked up from reference TRBV11-2 and TRBJ2-7, is EAGVAQSPRYKIIEKRQSVAFWCNPISGHATLYWYQQILGQGPKLLIQFQNNGVVDDSQLPKDRFSAERLKGVDSTLKIQPAKLEDSAVYLCASSFLTGLSYEQYFGPGTRLTVT.

The CDR3 DNA sequence: TGTGCCAGCAGCTTCGGGAACCAAGAGACCCAGTACTTC. Protein sequence: CASSFGNQETQYF. The chain joins TRBV11-3 to TRBJ2-5, with D perhaps matching TRBD2 (5 bases). The CDR3 is made up of 13 amino acids. V was shortened by 3 bases and J by 0 bases, with 5 bases between the two germline ends. Germline V lookup: CDR1 SGHNT, CDR2 YENEEA.

V gene TRBV6-5 combines with J gene TRBJ2-3; 7 nucleotides match TRBD1. V shed 5 bases, J shed 2 bases, and the junction held 4 bases outside the gene matches. The CDR3 is 14 residues long. Per germline, CDR1 MNHEY and CDR2 SVGAGI. In DNA, the CDR3 is TGTGCCAGCAGTGAACAGGGGTACACAGATACGCAGTATTTT. This encodes CASSEQGYTDTQYF.

This clone showed up just once. The chain combines TRBV7-3 with TRBJ2-2; a possible D gene is TRBD2 (6 bases). V shed 5 bases and J shed 8 bases, with 12 bases lying between them. This CDR3 has 13 amino acids. Per germline, CDR1 SGHTA and CDR2 FQGTGA. The chain's CDR3 is CASSLLGGGELFF. The CDR3, as DNA: TGTGCCAGCAGCCTCCTGGGGGGAGGGGAGCTGTTTTTT.